This T cell receptor beta chain was identified in a study of blood T cell repertoires in COVID-19. Study-wide background: COVID-19 samples from acute and convalescent phases originated in the United States, Italy and Spain.

Enrolled through a virtual design, the participants were between roughly 18 and 89 years of age and came from about two dozen US areas. Clinical history as reported by participants underpinned cohort assignment. The CDR3 covers 18 residues. The V segment lost 2 bases and the J segment 2 bases; nucleotides outside the gene matches: 5. The germline CDR1 and CDR2 sequences are MNHEY and SMNVEV (reference sequence). In the source study's methods: The assay estimated nucleated cells by amplifying reference gene primers. Measured with immunoSEQ multiplex PCR; TCRdb has only the in-frame clones, and not every one. That table furnishes V, J and clone size, whereas the DNA furnished D and trimming. The table includes around 200,000 clones, roughly 84% detected once.

Sequencing was done on a sample of PBMCs or T cells enriched from blood (not recorded which). V usage is TRBV27 and J usage is TRBJ2-3; 15 bases fit TRBD2. The receptor was isolated from a woman under 40 who had recovered from COVID-19. CDR3 sequence (DNA): TGTGCCAGCAGTTTACCGGGGACTAGCGGGAGGACCACAGATACGCAGTATTTT. This gives the protein CASSLPGTSGRTTDTQYF.